The 17 T cell receptor beta chains presented below share a single source sample, sequenced in a study of blood T cell repertoires in COVID-19. Repertoires were generated with immunoSEQ multiplex PCR, while TCRdb's copy carries only in-frame clones and drops some. The sample lists 120,000 or so clones, about 77% seen once, with about 25% in the top ten. What was sequenced was peripheral blood. All receptors come from a human donor in a cohort sampled during active COVID-19.

The chain employs TRBV19 and TRBJ1-1; 11 bases fit TRBD1. With 5 bases clipped from V and 4 bases from J, the junction kept 3 bases outside the gene matches. Germline CDR1 reads LNHDA; CDR2 reads SQIVND (reference sequence). The CDR3 runs 14 residues. CDR3 amino acids: CASSRDRGATEAFF. The CDR3 DNA reads as TGTGCCAGTAGTCGGGACAGGGGGGCCACTGAAGCTTTCTTT.

The chain combines TRBV4-2 with TRBJ2-1, with D possibly TRBD2 on 5 matching bases. Germline-derived CDR1 and CDR2 are LGHNA and YNFKEQ. V was cut by 1 base and J by 11 bases, with 15 bases left in between. The CDR3 consists of 14 residues. CDR3 amino acids: CASSQARGKDKQFF. In DNA form, the CDR3 reads TGTGCCAGCAGCCAAGCGAGAGGGAAAGATAAGCAGTTCTTC.

The chain uses TRBV7-9 and TRBJ1-5; D uncertain. Germline V lookup: CDR1 SEHNR, CDR2 FQNEAQ (reference sequence). This CDR3 contains 14 residues. Trimming cost V 4 bases and J 0 bases, with 7 bases left between them. The CDR3 protein is CASSSYNSNQPQHF. CDR3 nucleotides: TGTGCCAGCAGCTCGTACAATAGCAATCAGCCCCAGCATTTT.

This clone was seen at least ten times. This rearrangement joins TRBV27 to TRBJ2-7, with D perhaps matching TRBD1 (6 bases). The CDR3 has 13 amino acids. Per the germline V gene, CDR1 is MNHEY and CDR2 is SMNVEV (reference sequence). Trimming removed 7 bases at V and 7 bases at J, with 17 bases between. The CDR3 is CASTRGRDGEQYF. CDR3 DNA sequence: TGTGCCAGCACCAGGGGCAGGGACGGAGAGCAGTACTTC.

This clone occurred a few times. The chain employs TRBV6-5 and TRBJ2-7, with D possibly matching TRBD2 (6 bases). The CDR3 runs 15 residues. Germline V gives CDR1 MNHEY, CDR2 SVGAGI. Trimming took 5 bases from V and 6 from J, leaving 20 bases between them. The CDR3 loop is CASSPSYGGTGEQYF. CDR3 DNA: TGTGCCAGCAGTCCGAGTTACGGGGGTACGGGCGAGCAGTACTTC.

This clone turned up a few times. The V and J genes are TRBV7-3 and TRBJ2-2; 8 nucleotides match TRBD1. V trimming: 6 bases; J trimming: 3 bases; junction bases outside the gene matches: 6. The CDR3 has 15 amino acids. The germline gives CDR1 SGHTA, CDR2 FQGTGA. The CDR3, as DNA: TGTGCCAGCAGTTTCGGACAGGGATACACCGGGGAGCTGTTTTTT. Protein: CASSFGQGYTGELFF. Complete variable domain (other parts from reference TRBV7-3 and TRBJ2-2): GAGVSQTPSNKVTEKGKYVELRCDPISGHTALYWYRQSLGQGPEFLIYFQGTGAADDSGLPNDRFFAVRPEGSVSTLKIQRTERGDSAVYLCASSFGQGYTGELFFGEGSRLTVL.

The V call is TRBV10-2, the J call TRBJ1-6, with a possible D match to TRBD1 (6 bases). Germline CDR1 and CDR2: WSHSY and SAAADI. The length of the CDR3 is 15 residues. Trimming shortened V by 8 bases and J by 6 bases, and 17 bases separated the two germline ends. The CDR3 is CASRDRPDFNSPLHF. The CDR3 DNA follows: TGCGCCAGCCGAGACAGGCCCGATTTTAATTCACCCCTCCACTTT.

This sequence joins TRBV7-9 and TRBJ2-1, with D possibly matching TRBD2 (6 bases). V was trimmed by 5 bases and J by 7 bases, leaving 18 bases between them. The CDR3 loop spans 15 amino acids. Germline V CDR1 and CDR2: SEHNR, FQNEAQ (reference sequence). For the CDR3, the DNA is TGTGCCAGCAGCGAAGGGGTAGCGGAGGGGAATGAGCAGTTCTTC. Translation: CASSEGVAEGNEQFF.

The chain couples TRBV28 to TRBJ1-2; D gene unclear. Deletions cut 5 bases from V and 3 bases from J, with 13 bases between. The CDR3 covers 14 residues. CDR1 is MDHEN, CDR2 SYDVKM, per germline. CDR3 in DNA: TGTGCCAGCAGTCTAGACGCATCTTACTATGGCTACACCTTC. Translating it yields CASSLDASYYGYTF.

As concerns this clone: The germline gene is not matched at one end of the junction; a read error may be the cause. The V gene is TRBV3-1 (or the pseudogene TRBV3-2), the J gene TRBJ1-4; D is ambiguous. This CDR3 comprises 12 residues. Germline loops: CDR1 LGHDT, CDR2 YNNKEL (reference sequence). The CDR3 reads CASGQPGRKLFF. The DNA of the CDR3 is TGTGCCAGCGGCCAACCCGGGAGAAAACTGTTTTTT.

The rearrangement joins TRBV6-2 or TRBV6-3 to TRBJ1-1; TRBD1 agrees at 8 bases. V trimming: 2 bases; J trimming: 8 bases; junction bases outside the gene matches: 4. The length of the CDR3 is 13 residues. Germline lookup yields CDR1 MNHEY and CDR2 SVGEGT. CDR3 sequence (DNA): TGTGCCAGCAGTTACGGGAACAGGGGGGAAGCTTTCTTT. Translating gives CASSYGNRGEAFF.

V is TRBV7-9 and J is TRBJ1-4, with 7 bases lining up with TRBD1. Germline loops: CDR1 SEHNR, CDR2 FQNEAQ (reference sequence). V lost 2 bases, J lost 6 bases, and 3 bases stayed unmatched. This CDR3 has 14 residues. The CDR3 loop reads CASSLNRGDEKLFF. CDR3 sequence (DNA): TGTGCCAGCAGCTTAAACAGGGGCGATGAAAAACTGTTTTTT. The whole variable domain, remainder taken from reference TRBV7-9 and TRBJ1-4, is DTGVSQNPRHKITKRGQNVTFRCDPISEHNRLYWYRQTLGQGPEFLTYFQNEAQLEKSRLLSDRFSAERPKGSFSTLEIQRTEQGDSAMYLCASSLNRGDEKLFFGSGTQLSVL.

This chain connects TRBV5-5 to TRBJ2-7; no firm D call. Germline CDR1 is SGHKS and CDR2 is YYEKEE (reference sequence). The CDR3 totals 15 residues. Trimming removed 2 bases from V and 2 bases from J, with 14 bases in between. The CDR3 spells CASSFYPTETYEQYF. CDR3 coding DNA: TGTGCCAGCAGCTTCTATCCAACGGAGACCTACGAGCAGTACTTC.

The chain uses TRBV18 and TRBJ1-1; D is possibly TRBD1 (5 bases). V was cut by 4 bases and J by 3 bases, with 9 bases left in between. This CDR3 spans 13 amino acids. The V gene's germline CDR1 is KGHSH and CDR2 LQKENI. DNA of the CDR3: TGTGCCAGCTCACGGTGGGGGGACACTGAAGCTTTCTTT. Its protein product is CASSRWGDTEAFF.

This clone was recorded at least ten times. The CDR3 DNA sequence: TGTGCCAGCAGCTTAGGTCCGACTAGCGGGAGTATCTACGAGCAGTACTTC. It translates to CASSLGPTSGSIYEQYF. This sequence joins TRBV7-2 and TRBJ2-7; 12 bases line up with TRBD2. The length of the CDR3 is 17 residues. Germline CDR1 SGHTA, CDR2 FQGNSA. Unmatched junction bases numbered 7, after V lost 1 base and J lost 3 bases.

The chain joins TRBV4-2 to TRBJ2-7; 7 bases line up with TRBD1. CDR1 is LGHNA and CDR2 is YNFKEQ in the germline V gene. This CDR3 region has 18 residues. V gave up 4 bases and J gave up 0 bases; unmatched junction bases: 15. CDR3 DNA sequence: TGTGCCAGCAGCCGCGAATACGAGACAGGGAAGGCCTCCTACGAGCAGTACTTC. Translating gives CASSREYETGKASYEQYF.

The chain carries TRBV6-5 and TRBJ2-7, with 9 bases aligning to TRBD2. The CDR3 runs 13 residues. Germline trimming cut 10 bases from V and 4 bases from J; bases unmatched to any gene: 8. Per germline, CDR1 MNHEY and CDR2 SVGAGI. The chain's CDR3 is CATISGSPYEQYF. The CDR3 nucleotides read TGTGCCACCATTAGCGGGAGCCCTTACGAGCAGTACTTC.